What follows are 9 T cell receptor beta chains derived from one specimen sequenced in a study of cytomegalovirus exposure and HLA in healthy donors. The PCR made use of 60 Vbeta and 13 Jbeta primers. Here immunoSEQ multiplex PCR was the method, and the copy in TCRdb shows in-frame clones only, minus some. Of 120,000 to 150,000 clones in the sample, approximately 72% are singletons; the top ten hold roughly 2%. The sample was PBMCs. These receptors were taken from a man between 40 and 49 years old in good health and CMV-seronegative.

This clone has more than one count but fewer than ten. This chain uses TRBV7-9 with TRBJ1-1; 7 bases line up with TRBD1. Germline trimming cut 6 bases from V and 7 bases from J; bases unmatched to any gene: 8. From germline, CDR1 is SEHNR and CDR2 FQNEAQ (reference sequence). The CDR3 is 13 residues long. CDR3 bases: TGTGCCAGCAGGACCCGGGACAGCCGTGAAGCTTTCTTT. Translation gives CASRTRDSREAFF.

J is TRBJ1-6 and V is TRBV13, with 8 bases fitting TRBD1. CDR3 length: 18 residues. Germline V gene lookup returns CDR1 PRHDT and CDR2 FYEKMQ (reference sequence). The J segment lost 6 bases and the V segment lost 0 bases, leaving 10 bases of the junction unmatched. The CDR3 protein is CASSLGGGTGGSNSPLHF. The CDR3 coding sequence is TGTGCCAGCAGCTTAGGGGGGGGAACAGGGGGATCTAATTCACCCCTCCACTTT.

The V and J genes are TRBV5-6 and TRBJ1-1, with TRBD1 matching over 12 bases. The CDR3 has 15 residues. V lost 1 base and J lost 6; bases outside the gene matches: 4. Germline CDR1 SGHDT, CDR2 YYEEEE. This CDR3 reads CASSLTGTGGPEAFF. The CDR3 bases are TGTGCCAGCAGCTTGACCGGGACAGGGGGCCCTGAAGCTTTCTTT.

The V and J genes are TRBV18 and TRBJ2-3; D perhaps matches TRBD2 (7 bases). V was pared by 3 bases and J by 3 bases, with 13 bases between. The CDR3 sequence is 15 residues long. Germline loops: CDR1 KGHSH, CDR2 LQKENI. The CDR3 region is CASSPWGGATDTQYF. The CDR3 bases are TGTGCCAGCTCACCCTGGGGGGGGGCGACAGATACGCAGTATTTT.

This chain links TRBV7-9 with TRBJ2-5; 9 bases are a match to TRBD2. The CDR3 has 16 amino acids. Germline V gene lookup returns CDR1 SEHNR and CDR2 FQNEAQ (reference sequence). V lost 2 bases and J lost 4; bases outside the gene matches: 8. The CDR3 DNA reads as TGTGCCAGCAGCTTAAGTCCAGCGGGGGGATCAGAGACCCAGTACTTC. Amino acid sequence: CASSLSPAGGSETQYF.

This clone was recorded only once. The chain carries TRBV2 and TRBJ2-2; 12 bases align to TRBD1. With V trimmed by 8 bases and J by 4 bases, 8 bases remained unmatched. This CDR3 is 16 amino acids long. The V gene's germline CDR1 is SNHLY and CDR2 FYNNEI. The chain's CDR3 is CASAPRDRGLTGELFF. In DNA form, the CDR3 reads TGTGCCAGCGCCCCCCGGGACAGGGGGCTCACCGGGGAGCTGTTTTTT.

The rearrangement links TRBV7-2 to TRBJ1-4; the match to TRBD1 covers 7 bases. This CDR3 comprises 16 residues. Germline V gene lookup returns CDR1 SGHTA and CDR2 FQGNSA. V lost 5 bases, J lost 0 bases, and 6 bases stayed unmatched. CDR3 sequence: CASSPRDSATNEKLFF. CDR3 sequence (DNA): TGTGCCAGCAGCCCCCGGGACAGTGCAACTAATGAAAAACTGTTTTTT.

The J gene is TRBJ2-3, the V gene TRBV9; D possibly corresponds to TRBD1 (6 bases). This CDR3 spans 15 amino acids. Trimming removed 4 bases at V and 0 bases at J, with 12 bases between. The germline CDR1 and CDR2 sequences are SGDLS and YYNGEE. CDR3 nucleotide sequence: TGTGCCAGCAGCCTCGGGACACAAAGCACAGATACGCAGTATTTT. The encoded protein is CASSLGTQSTDTQYF.

This sequence joins TRBV2 and TRBJ2-7, with TRBD1 identical over 7 bases. The V segment lost 3 bases and the J segment 0 bases; nucleotides outside the gene matches: 5. The CDR3 covers 15 residues. Germline V gene lookup returns CDR1 SNHLY and CDR2 FYNNEI. CDR3 amino acids: CASSELQGSSYEQYF. In DNA form, the CDR3 reads TGTGCCAGCAGTGAGCTACAGGGGAGCTCCTACGAGCAGTACTTC.